This T cell receptor (beta chain) emerged from a study of T cell responses to AZD1222 COVID-19 vaccine. Whole-study results and caveats: Without day 14 samples, only post-peak T cell repertoires were studied. White British donors predominated, females outnumbered males, and clonal diversity was possibly underestimated. Elevations in Spike-specific TCR breadth and depth followed administration of two AZD1222 doses. Only five to seven AZD1222 recipients tested seropositive at baseline.

On this clone itself: Its antigen is unidentified.

CDR1 is LNHDA, CDR2 SQIVND, per germline (reference sequence). V dropped 0 bases and J dropped 8; count of bases not matched to a gene: 14. This CDR3 has 18 amino acids. Profiling relied on immunoSEQ multiplex PCR, and the TCRdb table lists in-frame clones only, not all of them. The table records 65,000 to 85,000 clones, around 88% of them present only once. Sequences were derived from peripheral blood, sampled 28 days after the second dose of the MenACWY control vaccine. The sequence derives from an adult who received the MenACWY meningococcal vaccine as a control. This chain connects TRBV19 to TRBJ1-4, with 8 bases lining up with TRBD1. CDR3 protein: CASSIDRGQAAIWEKLFF. The CDR3 nucleotides are TGTGCCAGTAGTATAGATCGGGGACAGGCGGCAATTTGGGAAAAACTGTTTTTT.